This paragraph covers one TCR beta chain sequence. The data were obtained in a study of blood T cell repertoires in COVID-19. Study-level background: T cells, B-cell-depleted T cells, or PBMCs supplied cDNA or gDNA.

The protocol was immunoSEQ multiplex PCR, while the TCRdb copy is restricted to in-frame clones and leaves out a portion. The sample lists about 170,000 clones; more than 85% were seen once. In germline, CDR1 is SQVTM, CDR2 ANQGSEA. The V end lost 4 bases, the J end lost 8 bases, and 24 bases lay between the germline ends. The CDR3 has 16 amino acids. The rearrangement links TRBV29-1 to TRBJ2-1; D possibly corresponds to TRBD2 (6 bases). The sample was peripheral blood. The clonotype originates from an elderly woman with COVID-19, enrolled during active disease. This CDR3 is CSVVAGGPGVFDEQFF. The DNA for the CDR3 is TGCAGCGTTGTTGCCGGAGGTCCGGGAGTGTTCGATGAGCAGTTCTTC.